The 30 T cell receptor beta chains reported below all come from one sample, sequenced in a study of vaccination and CD4 T cells after COVID-19. The treatment was: roughly ten-day PBMC culture with coronavirus spike peptide pools or control peptides (ViraFEST assay). It was before the COVID-19 pandemic (2011-2018) that the unexposed donor's CD4+ T cells were collected. Cultured CD4+ T cells had their DNA profiled by the Oncomine TCR Beta short-read assay. One entry per CDR3 protein results from TCRdb running MiXCR on the PCR reads. This sample yields 9,000 to 9,500 distinct CDR3 sequences, of which nearly 50% are seen a single time; around 22% belongs to the top ten. Which antigens these TCRs recognize remains unknown. The sequenced sample consisted of CD4+ T cells from blood, cultured in vitro. Receptors originate from a human donor in good health.

This chain uses TRBV5-4 with TRBJ1-2; 10 bases map to TRBD1. Germline loops: CDR1 SGHNT, CDR2 YYREEE (reference sequence). J was trimmed by 0 bases and V by 5 bases; bases with no gene match: 7. The CDR3 contains 16 residues. The CDR3 sequence: CASRKTGGDSNYGYTF. Here the CDR3 DNA reads TGTGCCAGCAGGAAGACAGGGGGCGACTCTAACTATGGCTACACCTTC.

The chain combines TRBV19 with TRBJ1-1; D is unresolved. Per germline, CDR1 LNHDA and CDR2 SQIVND (reference sequence). The CDR3 loop spans 13 amino acids. Trimming left V 5 bases short and J 0 bases short, with 7 bases between. CDR3 sequence reads: CASSSDLNTEAFF. In DNA, the CDR3 is TGTGCCAGTAGTTCGGACCTGAACACTGAAGCTTTCTTT.

This clonotype showed up just a few times. V gene TRBV11-2 combines with J gene TRBJ1-4; D is undetermined. Germline V gene lookup returns CDR1 SGHAT and CDR2 FQNNGV. The CDR3 contains 13 residues. Deletions cut 1 base from V and 8 bases from J, with 8 bases between. CDR3 sequence reads: CASSLGGVEKLFF. As DNA, the CDR3 is TGTGCCAGCAGCTTAGGTGGGGTGGAAAAACTGTTTTTT.

This rearrangement joins TRBV6-5 to TRBJ1-1, with a possible D match to TRBD1 (6 bases). Trimming stripped 0 bases from V and 1 base from J, with 12 bases between. Germline CDR1 and CDR2: MNHEY and SVGAGI. CDR3 length: 16 amino acids. CDR3 sequence (DNA): TGTGCCAGCAGTTACTCCGGACAGTGGGGGAACACTGAAGCTTTCTTT. Encoded protein: CASSYSGQWGNTEAFF.

The CDR3 reads CASSEEFPESVAFF. CDR3 in DNA: TGTGCCAGCAGTGAGGAATTCCCCGAAAGTGTAGCTTTCTTT. V usage is TRBV2 and J usage is TRBJ1-1; D is undetermined. Trimming removed 3 bases at V and 10 bases at J, with 18 bases between. CDR1 is SNHLY and CDR2 is FYNNEI in the germline V gene. The CDR3 loop spans 14 amino acids.

V gene TRBV2 combines with J gene TRBJ2-3; 9 bases map to TRBD2. V lost 8 bases, J lost 2 bases, and 14 bases stayed unmatched. CDR1 and CDR2 (germline): SNHLY, FYNNEI. The CDR3 extends over 17 amino acids. The CDR3 coding sequence is TGTGCCAGCGAGGGGGGGACTAGCCGGGGGTACACAGATACGCAGTATTTT. Translated, it gives CASEGGTSRGYTDTQYF.

The J gene is TRBJ2-7, the V gene TRBV10-3; 9 bases are a match to TRBD1. CDR1 and CDR2 from the germline V gene are ENHRY and SYGVKD. The CDR3 totals 12 residues. V lost 9 bases, J lost 5 bases, and 5 bases stayed unmatched. The CDR3 DNA reads TGTGCCATACAGGGGGCTGAGAACGAGCAGTACTTC. Protein sequence: CAIQGAENEQYF.

This clonotype was detected a few times. In DNA, the CDR3 is TGCGCCAGCAACGAGAGGGCTTTCTTT. Protein: CASNERAFF. The chain has TRBV23-1 and TRBJ1-1, with D unresolved. TRBV23-1 is reported as an ORF; its role is uncertain. V lost 7 bases to trimming and J lost 11 bases, with 8 bases between them. This CDR3 spans 9 amino acids.

This clonotype showed up just a few times. This rearrangement joins TRBV6-5 to TRBJ2-3, with D uncertain. Germline values: CDR1 MNHEY, CDR2 SVGAGI. The CDR3 has 12 residues. V was pared by 1 base and J by 6 bases, with 5 bases between. In nucleotides, the CDR3 is TGTGCCAGCAGTTACTGGGTGGATACGCAGTATTTT. Residues: CASSYWVDTQYF.

The chain combines TRBV28 with TRBJ1-2; no firm D call. From germline, CDR1 is MDHEN and CDR2 SYDVKM. The CDR3 runs to 13 residues. Trimming pared 1 base from V and 7 bases from J, leaving 10 bases between. CDR3 nucleotide sequence: TGTGCCAGCAGTTTATATGGTCCCGGTGGCTACACCTTC. It codes for CASSLYGPGGYTF.

V gene TRBV12-3 or TRBV12-4 combines with J gene TRBJ1-2; D unresolved. V was clipped by 2 bases and J by 3 bases, with 4 bases between them. The CDR3 has 12 amino acids. CDR3 amino acids: CASSLRDYGYTF. CDR3 in DNA: TGTGCCAGCAGTTTAAGAGACTATGGCTACACCTTC.

This clonotype has a single count. This rearrangement joins TRBV15 to TRBJ2-3; D call uncertain. V was pared by 1 base and J by 1 base, with 12 bases between. The V gene's germline CDR1 is LNHNV and CDR2 YYDKDF (reference sequence). The CDR3 is 16 residues long. In DNA form, the CDR3 reads TGTGCCACCAGCAGAGGTGTGGCCGTGGGCACAGATACGCAGTATTTT. Translation: CATSRGVAVGTDTQYF.

The V gene is TRBV20-1, the J gene TRBJ1-1; D remains ambiguous. V lost 4 bases and J lost 5, with 11 bases in between. Germline V CDR1 and CDR2: DFQATT, SNEGSKA (reference sequence). The CDR3 totals 12 residues. The CDR3 spells CSATPGWTEAFF. Written as DNA, the CDR3 is TGCAGTGCTACTCCGGGGTGGACTGAAGCTTTCTTT.

This clonotype came up once. The J gene is TRBJ2-5, the V gene TRBV21-1; the table names TRBD2, a call not compared with the DNA. TRBV21-1 is listed as a pseudogene. CDR3 size: 16 residues. CDR3 bases: TGTGCCAGCAGCACAAGGGGGAGGGATGGCGTTTGGACCCAGTACTTC. It codes for CASSTRGRDGVWTQYF.

By share of the sample, this clonotype is medium-sized (0.01 to 0.1%). This chain links TRBV20-1 with TRBJ1-2, with TRBD1 matching over 11 bases. The CDR3 runs to 16 residues. After removal of 1 base from V and 3 bases from J, the junction contained 7 bases not matched to a gene. Looked up from germline, CDR1 is DFQATT and CDR2 is SNEGSKA (reference sequence). DNA for the CDR3: TGCAGTGCTAGAGTCGTAGGGACAGGGGGGTACTATGGCTACACCTTC. Residues: CSARVVGTGGYYGYTF.

V is TRBV6-1 and J is TRBJ2-3, with TRBD2 matching over 8 bases. The CDR3 sequence is 14 residues long. Germline V gives CDR1 MNHNS, CDR2 SASEGT. Losses at the gene ends were 7 bases for V and 4 bases for J; bases not matched to a gene: 7. The CDR3 nucleotides read TGTGCCAGCAAGATAGCGGGAACGGCAGATACGCAGTATTTT. Translated, it gives CASKIAGTADTQYF.

V and J are TRBV5-1 and TRBJ2-7; TRBD2 matches at 11 bases. This CDR3 comprises 15 residues. Germline V gene sequence: CDR1 SGHRS, CDR2 YFSETQ. Trimming cost V 2 bases and J 3 bases; bases outside gene matches: 4. The DNA of the CDR3 is TGCGCCAGCAGCTTTCGACTAGCGGGAAACTACGAGCAGTACTTC. Protein sequence: CASSFRLAGNYEQYF.

There are a few counts of this clonotype. The chain carries TRBV20-1 and TRBJ2-7, with 8 bases fitting TRBD1. Germline V CDR1 and CDR2: DFQATT, SNEGSKA (reference sequence). The V segment lost 3 bases and the J segment 12 bases; nucleotides outside the gene matches: 7. The CDR3 sequence is 11 residues long. CDR3 protein: CSASPGQGWYF. For the CDR3, the DNA is TGCAGTGCTAGCCCAGGACAGGGTTGGTACTTC.

The chain links TRBV5-1 to TRBJ2-3; TRBD2 aligns across 8 bases. Per the germline V gene, CDR1 is SGHRS and CDR2 is YFSETQ. The CDR3 is made up of 15 amino acids. The V segment lost 0 bases and the J segment 2 bases; nucleotides outside the gene matches: 2. CDR3 in amino acids: CASSLDGGATDTQYF. In DNA form, the CDR3 reads TGCGCCAGCAGCTTGGACGGGGGGGCCACAGATACGCAGTATTTT.

This clonotype was recorded only once. The J gene is TRBJ2-7, the V gene TRBV5-1; 10 nucleotides align to TRBD1. Looked up from germline, CDR1 is SGHRS and CDR2 is YFSETQ. The V segment lost 0 bases and the J segment 5 bases; nucleotides outside the gene matches: 11. The CDR3 contains 17 residues. In DNA, the CDR3 is TGCGCCAGCAGCTTGGAAAGAATGGGGACAGGGGCAAACGAGCAGTACTTC. Protein sequence: CASSLERMGTGANEQYF.

The chain has TRBV7-9 and TRBJ2-7; TRBD2 aligns across 13 bases. CDR1 is SEHNR, CDR2 FQNEAQ, per germline (reference sequence). The CDR3 totals 17 residues. After removal of 3 bases from V and 3 bases from J, the junction contained 8 bases not matched to a gene. CDR3 sequence reads: CASSLGGLAGEHYEQYF. The CDR3 DNA is TGTGCCAGCAGCTTGGGAGGACTAGCGGGGGAACACTACGAGCAGTACTTC.

The V call is TRBV6-1, the J call TRBJ1-1, with 7 bases fitting TRBD1. V dropped 7 bases and J dropped 1; count of bases not matched to a gene: 6. Per the germline V gene, CDR1 is MNHNS and CDR2 is SASEGT. This CDR3 spans 14 amino acids. CDR3 in amino acids: CASIQGGGNTEAFF. In DNA form, the CDR3 reads TGTGCCAGCATCCAGGGGGGGGGGAACACTGAAGCTTTCTTT.

The chain has TRBV19 and TRBJ2-7; 8 bases fit TRBD1. The CDR3 is 14 residues long. The germline gives CDR1 LNHDA, CDR2 SQIVND (reference sequence). V lost 7 bases to trimming and J lost 4 bases; unmatched junction nucleotides: 9. The CDR3 DNA sequence: TGTGCCAGTATAACGACAGGGGAGGTATACGAGCAGTACTTC. Residues: CASITTGEVYEQYF.

This clonotype has just one count. This chain uses TRBV19 with TRBJ2-3, with 11 bases identical to TRBD2. The germline gives CDR1 LNHDA, CDR2 SQIVND (reference sequence). The CDR3 is 18 residues long. The ends lost 6 bases at V and 1 base at J; junction bases unmatched: 12. CDR3 residues: CASSFRSGRAGGTDTQYF. The CDR3 DNA reads as TGTGCCAGTAGCTTTCGTAGCGGGAGGGCCGGGGGCACAGATACGCAGTATTTT.

This sequence joins TRBV7-2 and TRBJ2-5; TRBD2 matches at 7 bases. V lost 2 bases to trimming and J lost 5 bases; unmatched junction nucleotides: 5. From germline, CDR1 is SGHTA and CDR2 FQGNSA. The CDR3 extends over 14 amino acids. In nucleotides, the CDR3 is TGTGCCAGCAGCTTAAGCGGGGCTGGCGAGACCCAGTACTTC. It encodes CASSLSGAGETQYF.

The V call is TRBV28, the J call TRBJ1-6, with no clear D. Per germline, CDR1 MDHEN and CDR2 SYDVKM. The CDR3 is 14 residues long. V was shortened by 1 base and J by 6 bases, with 7 bases between the two germline ends. CDR3 loop: CASSLLGANSPLHF. CDR3 DNA: TGTGCCAGCAGTTTATTAGGAGCTAATTCACCCCTCCACTTT.

This rearrangement joins TRBV7-2 to TRBJ2-4; a weak D match, TRBD2 (5 bases). CDR1 SGHTA and CDR2 FQGNSA come from the germline V gene. V shed 1 base and J shed 0 bases, with 10 bases lying between them. CDR3 length equals 16 residues. CDR3 nucleotides: TGTGCCAGCAGCTTAGAACTCGGACTAGCCAAAAACATTCAGTACTTC. The encoded protein is CASSLELGLAKNIQYF.

This clonotype was counted between two and nine times. This chain joins TRBV30 and TRBJ1-4, with unresolved D. CDR3 length: 13 amino acids. The V end lost 5 bases, the J end lost 6 bases, and 13 bases lay between the germline ends. Germline lookup yields CDR1 GTSNPN and CDR2 SVGIG (reference sequence). The CDR3 reads CAWSGFGYEKLFF. The DNA of the CDR3 is TGTGCCTGGTCGGGGTTCGGGTATGAAAAACTGTTTTTT.

This clonotype was found a few times. The V gene is TRBV19, the J gene TRBJ1-5; no definite D call. CDR1 is LNHDA and CDR2 is SQIVND in the germline V gene (reference sequence). This CDR3 region has 14 residues. V was trimmed by 5 bases and J by 5 bases, leaving 13 bases between them. The CDR3 loop is CASSAYRGYQPQHF. Here the CDR3 DNA reads TGTGCCAGTAGTGCCTATCGGGGTTATCAGCCCCAGCATTTT.

V and J are TRBV2 and TRBJ2-2; D unresolved. Germline V gene lookup returns CDR1 SNHLY and CDR2 FYNNEI. There are 14 residues in the CDR3. V was shortened by 4 bases and J by 1 base, with 7 bases between the two germline ends. The CDR3 DNA follows: TGTGCCAGCAGTGGATCGCAGAACACCGGGGAGCTGTTTTTT. This gives the protein CASSGSQNTGELFF.